This T cell receptor (beta chain) was identified in a study of memory CD4+ T cells and cytomegalovirus serostatus. For the study at large: Healthy Belgian adult donors included under ten CMV-positive and about two dozen CMV-negative people.

CDR3 length: 13 amino acids. Per the germline V gene, CDR1 is KGHSH and CDR2 is LQKENI. Trimming removed 3 bases at V and 2 bases at J, with 7 bases between. With respect to this clone: Its antigen remains unknown.

Study findings and constraints: The CMV-associated TCR signature appears largely within the CD4+ memory repertoire.

The sort gate was single viable CD3+CD4+CD8-CD45RO+ cells for memory CD4+ T cells. Clones were sequenced by immunoSEQ multiplex PCR, and TCRdb holds only the in-frame ones, with some missing. The data contain around 26,000 clones, around 72% of them seen just once; the ten biggest clones take up 0.68%. The sequence was collected from an adult in good health and CMV-seronegative. The chain recombines TRBV18 with TRBJ1-2; D is possibly TRBD1 (5 bases). Sample: memory CD4+ T cells from blood. The DNA of the CDR3 is TGTGCCAGCTCACCCGACAGCAACTATGGCTACACCTTC. This sequence encodes CASSPDSNYGYTF.